The rows below give T cell receptor beta chains drawn from one sample of a study of naive and memory T cell subsets. TCRdb reprocessed the 5' RACE reads via MiXCR and lists one record per CDR3 protein. Seen here are about 48,000 distinct CDR3 sequences, approximately 4.5% observed once, and the top ten hold around 0.8%. The receptors originated from a female donor in good health. The conserved cysteine and the conserved F or W are not part of the CDR3 here. The D gene is left open where the match is weak. Expanded clones are given a class, and other clones once, few, many or no size at all.

d_gene: .; abundance: many; v_gene: TRBV5-1; j_gene: TRBJ1-3; CDR3aa: ASSFDSSGNTIY
d_gene: TRBD2; abundance: many; v_gene: TRBV7-2; j_gene: TRBJ2-7; CDR3aa: ASSLVILAGGAGYEQY
d_gene: TRBD2; abundance: many; v_gene: TRBV6-2/TRBV6-3; j_gene: TRBJ2-7; CDR3aa: ASSPRLAGIPRSYEQY
d_gene: .; abundance: .; v_gene: TRBV15; j_gene: TRBJ2-4; CDR3aa: ATSRETSVAKNIQY
d_gene: .; abundance: .; v_gene: TRBV28; j_gene: TRBJ1-2; CDR3aa: ASSSDPGDYGYT
d_gene: .; abundance: many; v_gene: TRBV5-5; j_gene: TRBJ2-1; CDR3aa: ASSGRVLNEQF
d_gene: .; abundance: many; v_gene: TRBV6-1; j_gene: TRBJ2-7; CDR3aa: ASRAFYEQY
d_gene: .; abundance: many; v_gene: TRBV11-1; j_gene: TRBJ2-7; CDR3aa: ASSRGGGGLEQY
d_gene: .; abundance: many; v_gene: TRBV7-2; j_gene: TRBJ2-1; CDR3aa: ASSSLRQGKVVYNEQF
d_gene: .; abundance: .; v_gene: TRBV7-2; j_gene: TRBJ2-7; CDR3aa: ASSLRQGGSYEQY
d_gene: .; abundance: many; v_gene: TRBV12-3/TRBV12-4; j_gene: TRBJ2-1; CDR3aa: ASSYLRAPELTSNEQF
d_gene: .; abundance: many; v_gene: TRBV7-9; j_gene: TRBJ2-1; CDR3aa: ASSLALEYHEQF
d_gene: TRBD2; abundance: many; v_gene: TRBV6-2/TRBV6-3; j_gene: TRBJ2-7; CDR3aa: ASTTSTYEQY
d_gene: .; abundance: .; v_gene: TRBV6-2/TRBV6-3; j_gene: TRBJ1-5; CDR3aa: ASRRGVQPQH
d_gene: .; abundance: few; v_gene: TRBV6-5; j_gene: TRBJ1-3; CDR3aa: ASGSGNTIY
d_gene: .; abundance: .; v_gene: TRBV5-4; j_gene: TRBJ1-4; CDR3aa: ASSPDSGNEKLF
d_gene: TRBD2; abundance: many; v_gene: TRBV7-8; j_gene: TRBJ2-3; CDR3aa: ASSLGLAVTDTQY
d_gene: .; abundance: many; v_gene: TRBV27; j_gene: TRBJ1-1; CDR3aa: ASSSPGVRTEAF
d_gene: TRBD2; abundance: many; v_gene: TRBV20-1; j_gene: TRBJ2-3; CDR3aa: SAKAGTSGTDTQY
d_gene: .; abundance: few; v_gene: TRBV12-3/TRBV12-4; j_gene: TRBJ1-5; CDR3aa: ASSFRNGRNQPQH
d_gene: .; abundance: .; v_gene: TRBV2; j_gene: TRBJ1-1; CDR3aa: ASSEVGRVVFTEAF
d_gene: TRBD2; abundance: many; v_gene: TRBV29-1; j_gene: TRBJ2-1; CDR3aa: SVEPGGPVQF
d_gene: .; abundance: many; v_gene: TRBV5-1; j_gene: TRBJ2-3; CDR3aa: ASRLDRAGDTQY
d_gene: TRBD2; abundance: many; v_gene: TRBV20-1; j_gene: TRBJ2-5; CDR3aa: SAVPRTSGRRETQY
d_gene: TRBD2; abundance: many; v_gene: TRBV5-4; j_gene: TRBJ2-1; CDR3aa: ASSPGGGWEQF
d_gene: .; abundance: many; v_gene: TRBV6-2/TRBV6-3; j_gene: TRBJ1-3; CDR3aa: ASSRGGAGNTIY
d_gene: .; abundance: .; v_gene: TRBV5-1; j_gene: TRBJ2-7; CDR3aa: ASSLGAGKAYEQY
d_gene: TRBD1; abundance: few; v_gene: TRBV24-1; j_gene: TRBJ2-2; CDR3aa: ATSMGQGKPGELF
d_gene: TRBD2; abundance: many; v_gene: TRBV2; j_gene: TRBJ2-7; CDR3aa: ASLLKGAGALEQY
d_gene: .; abundance: many; v_gene: TRBV29-1; j_gene: TRBJ2-7; CDR3aa: SVTRLGRANYEQY
d_gene: TRBD1; abundance: many; v_gene: TRBV29-1; j_gene: TRBJ1-1; CDR3aa: SVASTGLIAEAF
d_gene: TRBD2; abundance: few; v_gene: TRBV5-4; j_gene: TRBJ2-2; CDR3aa: ASSQTSGRSGELF
d_gene: .; abundance: many; v_gene: TRBV5-4; j_gene: TRBJ1-2; CDR3aa: ASSSLQGNYGYT
d_gene: .; abundance: many; v_gene: TRBV10-3; j_gene: TRBJ2-7; CDR3aa: ASGPGPAAYEQY
d_gene: .; abundance: many; v_gene: TRBV18; j_gene: TRBJ2-1; CDR3aa: ASSPPLAPYNEQF
d_gene: .; abundance: .; v_gene: TRBV7-2; j_gene: TRBJ2-5; CDR3aa: ASSLTSFKETQY
d_gene: TRBD2; abundance: few; v_gene: TRBV6-2/TRBV6-3; j_gene: TRBJ2-7; CDR3aa: ASAGASGTYEQY
d_gene: .; abundance: many; v_gene: TRBV6-1; j_gene: TRBJ1-2; CDR3aa: ASSEPGQNSYGYT
d_gene: .; abundance: many; v_gene: TRBV11-2; j_gene: TRBJ2-5; CDR3aa: ASSLGQALQETQY
d_gene: .; abundance: few; v_gene: TRBV7-9; j_gene: TRBJ2-7; CDR3aa: ASSLGGPRSYEQY
d_gene: .; abundance: many; v_gene: TRBV4-3; j_gene: TRBJ2-7; CDR3aa: ASSQAYGPFDEQY
d_gene: .; abundance: many; v_gene: TRBV24-1; j_gene: TRBJ2-3; CDR3aa: ATSDPSAGYTDTQY
d_gene: .; abundance: few; v_gene: TRBV5-6; j_gene: TRBJ2-3; CDR3aa: ASSSLGDTQY
d_gene: TRBD1; abundance: many; v_gene: TRBV12-3/TRBV12-4; j_gene: TRBJ2-3; CDR3aa: ASSLDRASTDTQY
d_gene: .; abundance: many; v_gene: TRBV28; j_gene: TRBJ1-1; CDR3aa: ASSLNVAEAF
d_gene: .; abundance: many; v_gene: TRBV28; j_gene: TRBJ2-7; CDR3aa: ASSQPQGYEQY
d_gene: TRBD2; abundance: many; v_gene: TRBV7-9; j_gene: TRBJ2-1; CDR3aa: ASSFRLAGVRGKQF
d_gene: TRBD1; abundance: few; v_gene: TRBV9; j_gene: TRBJ2-3; CDR3aa: ASSVAGQGARDTQY
d_gene: TRBD2; abundance: many; v_gene: TRBV29-1; j_gene: TRBJ2-1; CDR3aa: SVETVAGGQF
d_gene: TRBD1; abundance: few; v_gene: TRBV29-1; j_gene: TRBJ2-5; CDR3aa: SGRGTGQETQY
d_gene: TRBD2; abundance: many; v_gene: TRBV4-1; j_gene: TRBJ2-3; CDR3aa: ASSQDQVLAGASSTDTQY
d_gene: .; abundance: many; v_gene: TRBV6-4; j_gene: TRBJ1-2; CDR3aa: ASSDSSSAGQRGYGYT
d_gene: TRBD2; abundance: many; v_gene: TRBV12-3/TRBV12-4; j_gene: TRBJ2-3; CDR3aa: ASVSGSGRGRSTDTQY
d_gene: .; abundance: many; v_gene: TRBV2; j_gene: TRBJ1-2; CDR3aa: ASSETSDRTGGYT
d_gene: TRBD2; abundance: .; v_gene: TRBV11-2; j_gene: TRBJ2-1; CDR3aa: ASSAVGGNYNEQF
d_gene: .; abundance: few; v_gene: TRBV29-1; j_gene: TRBJ2-6; CDR3aa: STRDSFPSGANVLT
d_gene: .; abundance: few; v_gene: TRBV19; j_gene: TRBJ2-5; CDR3aa: ASSNVKPETQY
d_gene: .; abundance: many; v_gene: TRBV18; j_gene: TRBJ1-5; CDR3aa: ASSPPDQPQH
d_gene: .; abundance: many; v_gene: TRBV15; j_gene: TRBJ2-1; CDR3aa: ATLIWF